Each of the 32 T cell receptor beta chains below was sequenced from the same sample in a study of blood T cell repertoires in COVID-19 (TCRdb year 2020). Preparation of the library involved the immunoSEQ multiplex PCR assay. In its TCRdb copy, this immuneACCESS table keeps in-frame sequences only and misses some clones. Where compared with another copy, unresolved V genes explain less than half of these, and the others have no known cause. Within this sample are under 450,000 clones, with 81% of them counted one time only. Of the sample, roughly 1.1% falls within the top ten clones. Sequencing was done on a sample of peripheral blood. Receptors were obtained from a human donor with acute or convalescent COVID-19. The donor label of this sample is uncertain.

This clone was found a few times. V gene TRBV28 combines with J gene TRBJ1-3; D uncertain. CDR3 length: 14 residues. Germline V lookup: CDR1 MDHEN, CDR2 SYDVKM. V lost 5 bases to trimming and J lost 4 bases, with 12 bases between them. CDR3 residues: CASSAQQPGNTIYF. In nucleotides, the CDR3 is TGTGCCAGCAGTGCTCAACAGCCAGGAAACACCATATATTTT. Full variable domain (missing parts from reference TRBV28 and TRBJ1-3): DVKVTQSSRYLVKRTGEKVFLECVQDMDHENMFWYRQDPGLGLRLIYFSYDVKMKEKGDIPEGYSVSREKKERFSLILESASTNQTSMYLCASSAQQPGNTIYFGEGSWLTVV.

The chain joins TRBV24-1 to TRBJ2-1, with unresolved D. The CDR3 consists of 15 residues. Germline lookup yields CDR1 KGHDR and CDR2 SFDVKD. The ends were cut back, 4 bases at V and 0 bases at J, with 9 bases in the middle. CDR3 sequence: CATSETVSSYNEQFF. The CDR3 coding sequence is TGTGCCACCAGTGAAACGGTGAGCTCCTACAATGAGCAGTTCTTC.

This clone occurred once. The chain couples TRBV6-6 to TRBJ1-2; 7 nucleotides agree with TRBD1. CDR1 MNHNY and CDR2 SVGAGI come from the germline V gene (reference sequence). V dropped 5 bases and J dropped 4; count of bases not matched to a gene: 10. The CDR3 runs to 15 residues. The CDR3 is CASSVQGTFSYGYTF. The DNA for the CDR3 is TGTGCCAGCAGTGTACAGGGGACGTTTTCCTATGGCTACACCTTC.

In this sample, this clone turned up once. The chain combines TRBV4-2 with TRBJ1-2, with TRBD1 identical over 9 bases. Germline trimming cut 0 bases from V and 8 bases from J; bases unmatched to any gene: 4. The CDR3 extends over 14 amino acids. From germline, CDR1 is LGHNA and CDR2 YNFKEQ. CDR3 sequence (DNA): TGTGCCAGCAGCCAAGAACAGGGGGCTAAGGGCTACACCTTC. Protein sequence: CASSQEQGAKGYTF.

This clone was detected a few times. The chain has TRBV18 and TRBJ1-2, with D hard to call. Germline V gene data show CDR1 as KGHSH and CDR2 as LQKENI. There are 14 residues in the CDR3. Trimming stripped 4 bases from V and 0 bases from J, with 9 bases between. CDR3 sequence: CASSLQVTNYGYTF. The CDR3 coding sequence is TGTGCCAGCTCACTGCAGGTTACTAACTATGGCTACACCTTC.

J is TRBJ1-2 and V is TRBV7-8; D possibly corresponds to TRBD1 (6 bases). The CDR3 length is 13 residues. Germline V lookup: CDR1 SGHVS, CDR2 FQNEAQ. The germline V and J ends were trimmed by 5 bases and 2 bases, with 9 bases remaining between them. The CDR3 region is CASSQDRNYGYTF. The CDR3 region has the DNA TGTGCCAGCAGCCAAGACAGGAACTATGGCTACACCTTC.

The genes are TRBV4-2 and TRBJ1-2, with TRBD1 matching 10 bases. Looked up from germline, CDR1 is LGHNA and CDR2 is YNFKEQ. CDR3 length equals 16 residues. The V and J ends lost 4 bases and 5 bases, in that order; junction bases with no gene match: 10. This chain's CDR3 is CASSPPGQGLFYGYTF. In DNA, the CDR3 is TGTGCCAGCAGCCCGCCGGGACAGGGGTTGTTTTATGGCTACACCTTC.

The chain is built from TRBV18 and TRBJ2-7; 14 nucleotides match TRBD2. With 3 bases clipped from V and 6 bases from J, the junction kept 1 base outside the gene matches. The CDR3 loop spans 14 amino acids. From germline, CDR1 is KGHSH and CDR2 LQKENI. CDR3 DNA sequence: TGTGCCAGCTCACCTGGGACTAGCGGGGGCGAGCAGTACTTC. It specifies CASSPGTSGGEQYF.

This clone has just a few counts. The rearrangement uses TRBV18 and TRBJ1-1; D call uncertain. CDR1 KGHSH and CDR2 LQKENI come from the germline V gene. V lost 2 bases to trimming and J lost 7 bases, with 11 bases between them. This CDR3 region has 13 residues. This chain's CDR3 is CASSPSYGGEAFF. The CDR3, as DNA: TGTGCCAGCTCACCAAGTTACGGCGGTGAAGCTTTCTTT.

The chain couples TRBV20-1 to TRBJ2-7, with D tentatively TRBD1 (6 bases). The CDR3 runs to 11 residues. Trimming removed 7 bases at V and 3 bases at J, with 10 bases between. Germline assignment: CDR1 DFQATT and CDR2 SNEGSKA (reference sequence). CDR3 sequence: CSVPGDYEQYF. The CDR3 DNA sequence: TGCAGTGTCCCAGGGGACTACGAGCAGTACTTC.

With regard to this clone: The germline gene is not matched at one end of the junction; a read error may be the cause. Other DNA sequences in the sample encode the same CDR3. The CDR3 DNA reads TGTGCCAGTAGCCTAAGCCGGGGGTCCTACAATGAACAGTTCTTC. It codes for CASSLSRGSYNEQFF. The chain has TRBV19 and TRBJ2-1; D is possibly TRBD2 (6 bases). Germline CDR1 and CDR2: LNHDA and SQIVND (reference sequence). This CDR3 is 15 amino acids long. The entire variable domain, with the rest obtained from reference TRBV19 and TRBJ2-1, is as follows: DGGITQSPKYLFRKEGQNVTLSCEQNLNHDAMYWYRQDPGQGLRLIYYSQIVNDFQKGDIAEGYSVSREKKESFPLTVTSAQKNPTAFYLCASSLSRGSYNEQFFGPGTRLTVL.

For this clone: At the DNA level, this CDR3 is encoded by other sequences in the same sample as well. This rearrangement joins TRBV4-2 to TRBJ1-1; D remains ambiguous. Deletions cut 1 base from V and 0 bases from J, with 6 bases between. CDR3 size: 14 residues. CDR1 is LGHNA, CDR2 YNFKEQ, per germline. CDR3 DNA: TGTGCCAGCAGCCAAGCCAACATGAACACTGAAGCTTTCTTT. Protein sequence: CASSQANMNTEAFF.

The CDR3 region has the DNA TGTGCCACCAGCAACAAGAACGACAGGGCTTTGACCTACAATGAGCAGTTCTTC. It codes for CATSNKNDRALTYNEQFF. The V gene is TRBV15, the J gene TRBJ2-1, with 7 bases fitting TRBD1. This CDR3 has 18 amino acids. Germline-derived CDR1 and CDR2 are LNHNV and YYDKDF (reference sequence). Trimming took 4 bases from V and 2 from J; bases not matched to a gene: 14.

This chain connects TRBV19 to TRBJ2-7, with 8 bases lining up with TRBD1. V lost 10 bases, J lost 7 bases, and 18 bases stayed unmatched. There are 15 residues in the CDR3. Germline CDR1 is LNHDA and CDR2 is SQIVND (reference sequence). The CDR3 loop is CATTAQGADIREQYF. CDR3 DNA sequence: TGTGCCACCACCGCGCAGGGGGCCGATATACGTGAGCAGTACTTC.

V gene TRBV11-2 combines with J gene TRBJ1-6, with TRBD1 matching over 7 bases. With V trimmed by 0 bases and J by 7 bases, 3 bases remained unmatched. The CDR3 loop spans 15 amino acids. The germline CDR1 and CDR2 sequences are SGHAT and FQNNGV. The CDR3 nucleotides are TGTGCCAGCAGCTTAGACGGGACAGTCAATTCACCCCTCCACTTT. Encoded protein: CASSLDGTVNSPLHF.

The chain is built from TRBV6-5 and TRBJ2-5; 10 positions agree with TRBD1. The CDR3 length is 14 residues. Per germline, CDR1 MNHEY and CDR2 SVGAGI. J was trimmed by 4 bases and V by 7 bases; bases with no gene match: 6. The CDR3 DNA reads TGTGCCAGCATGAATGACAGGGGGCCAGAGACCCAGTACTTC. Protein product: CASMNDRGPETQYF.

This clone has only a few counts. The gene calls are TRBV28 and TRBJ1-6; 11 nucleotides agree with TRBD1. CDR3 size: 15 residues. Germline V gene lookup returns CDR1 MDHEN and CDR2 SYDVKM. With V trimmed by 6 bases and J by 7 bases, 5 bases remained unmatched. The CDR3 sequence: CASRGGQGVNSPLHF. The CDR3 coding sequence is TGTGCCAGCAGGGGGGGACAGGGGGTCAATTCACCCCTCCACTTT.

The chain links TRBV30 to TRBJ1-2, with D possibly being TRBD1 (5 bases). V was trimmed by 1 base and J by 8 bases, leaving 11 bases between them. The germline gives CDR1 GTSNPN, CDR2 SVGIG (reference sequence). The CDR3 totals 12 residues. The CDR3 sequence is CAWSDRDWGYTF. DNA for the CDR3: TGTGCCTGGAGTGACCGGGACTGGGGCTACACCTTC.

The chain combines TRBV11-3 with TRBJ1-1; 11 nucleotides match TRBD1. V dropped 8 bases and J dropped 5; count of bases not matched to a gene: 4. The germline CDR1 and CDR2 sequences are SGHNT and YENEEA. The CDR3 sequence is 13 residues long. The CDR3 loop reads CASGQGALTEAFF. The CDR3 DNA reads as TGTGCCAGCGGACAGGGGGCGTTAACTGAAGCTTTCTTT.

The V and J genes are TRBV28 and TRBJ1-2; 7 bases match TRBD1. CDR1 and CDR2 from the germline V gene are MDHEN and SYDVKM. After removal of 6 bases from V and 5 bases from J, the junction contained 9 bases not matched to a gene. This CDR3 has 14 residues. The chain's CDR3 is CASSHGDSMYGYTF. CDR3 DNA sequence: TGTGCCAGCAGCCACGGGGACAGTATGTATGGCTACACCTTC.

This clone occurred once. The J gene is TRBJ2-3, the V gene TRBV7-9, with a possible D match to TRBD2 (5 bases). The CDR3 runs 17 residues. V was cut by 3 bases and J by 2 bases, with 18 bases left in between. CDR1 and CDR2 (germline): SEHNR, FQNEAQ (reference sequence). The CDR3 DNA follows: TGTGCCAGCAGCTTCCAACCTAGCTCGCGGCCCACAGATACGCAGTATTTT. Amino acid sequence: CASSFQPSSRPTDTQYF.

The V and J genes are TRBV18 and TRBJ1-2; 8 bases are shared with TRBD1. The CDR3 loop spans 15 amino acids. V lost 3 bases and J lost 5; bases outside the gene matches: 8. Looked up from germline, CDR1 is KGHSH and CDR2 is LQKENI. CDR3 in DNA: TGTGCCAGCTCACCTCCAGAAAACAGGGGGTATGGCTACACCTTC. Protein sequence: CASSPPENRGYGYTF.

This chain connects TRBV28 to TRBJ2-1, with 9 bases aligning to TRBD2. The CDR3 extends over 15 amino acids. J lost 10 bases, V lost 6 bases, and 13 bases had no gene match. Germline CDR1 is MDHEN and CDR2 is SYDVKM. DNA for the CDR3: TGTGCCAGCAGATGGGGCGGGGGGGCCCTCCTCGAGCAGTTCTTC. It is translated as CASRWGGGALLEQFF.

The V gene is TRBV28, the J gene TRBJ2-7, with TRBD1 as a possible D gene (5 bases). With 4 bases removed from V and 7 bases from J, the gap between germline ends came to 20 bases. Germline V gene sequence: CDR1 MDHEN, CDR2 SYDVKM. CDR3 length equals 15 residues. DNA for the CDR3: TGTGCCAGCAGTTCTCCCCTCCAGGGTGAGGTGGAGCAGTACTTC. It encodes CASSSPLQGEVEQYF.

This chain uses TRBV15 with TRBJ2-7, with 8 positions matching TRBD2. CDR3 length equals 18 residues. V shed 1 base, J shed 3 bases, and the junction held 14 bases outside the gene matches. CDR1 and CDR2 from the germline V gene are LNHNV and YYDKDF (reference sequence). The CDR3 sequence: CATSRVPPLLAERYEQYF. CDR3 DNA sequence: TGTGCCACCAGCAGAGTTCCCCCCCTACTAGCGGAGCGCTACGAGCAGTACTTC.

This clone was observed a single time. The chain couples TRBV5-1 to TRBJ1-1; 7 bases are shared with TRBD1. There are 15 residues in the CDR3. The germline V gene has CDR1 SGHRS and CDR2 YFSETQ. V shed 5 bases, J shed 0 bases, and the junction held 7 bases outside the gene matches. CDR3 coding DNA: TGCGCCAGCAGGGTCCAGGGACAGATGAACACTGAAGCTTTCTTT. It yields the protein CASRVQGQMNTEAFF. The full variable domain, in which reference TRBV5-1 and TRBJ1-1 provide the parts outside the CDR3, is KAGVTQTPRYLIKTRGQQVTLSCSPISGHRSVSWYQQTPGQGLQFLFEYFSETQRNKGNFPGRFSGRQFSNSRSEMNVSTLELGDSALYLCASRVQGQMNTEAFFGQGTRLTVV.

This chain joins TRBV3-1 (or the pseudogene TRBV3-2) and TRBJ2-5; TRBD2 is a possible D gene (5 bases). Trimming cost V 4 bases and J 7 bases, with 13 bases left between them. Germline V gives CDR1 LGHDT, CDR2 YNNKEL (reference sequence). The CDR3 covers 13 residues. CDR3 amino acids: CASSLLVSGTQYF. CDR3 DNA sequence: TGTGCCAGCAGCCTTCTCGTAAGCGGGACCCAGTACTTC.

The table lists this clone with a count of one. V is TRBV5-1 and J is TRBJ1-2; tentatively, D is TRBD1 (6 bases). This CDR3 is built from 13 residues. CDR1 SGHRS and CDR2 YFSETQ come from the germline V gene. Deletions cut 2 bases from V and 10 bases from J, with 15 bases between. Written as DNA, the CDR3 is TGCGCCAGCAGCTTAATTACAGGGTTGGACTACACCTTC. Its translation is CASSLITGLDYTF.

The rearrangement joins TRBV11-2 to TRBJ2-2, with D possibly matching TRBD2 (5 bases). CDR3 size: 15 residues. The germline gives CDR1 SGHAT, CDR2 FQNNGV. V gave up 2 bases and J gave up 7 bases, with 14 bases separating them. CDR3 bases: TGTGCCAGCAGCTTACTCGGAGAGGGCCTCGGGGAGCTGTTTTTT. Translated: CASSLLGEGLGELFF.

The J gene is TRBJ1-1, the V gene TRBV5-4; D perhaps matches TRBD1 (5 bases). The CDR3 is 15 residues long. Per germline, CDR1 SGHNT and CDR2 YYREEE (reference sequence). The V end was cut by 0 bases, the J end by 4 bases, with 13 bases between. The CDR3 spells CASSLDGGMGTEAFF. In DNA, the CDR3 is TGTGCCAGCAGCTTGGACGGGGGGATGGGCACTGAAGCTTTCTTT.

The CDR3: CASVLTSGPGKIQPQHF. DNA for the CDR3: TGCGCCAGCGTCCTTACTTCCGGTCCAGGGAAAATTCAGCCCCAGCATTTT. The genes are TRBV5-1 and TRBJ1-5; D perhaps matches TRBD1 (5 bases). V lost 7 bases and J 6 bases, leaving 26 bases between the germline ends. This CDR3 comprises 17 residues. Germline V gene sequence: CDR1 SGHRS, CDR2 YFSETQ.

This chain connects TRBV5-1 to TRBJ2-3, with 7 bases fitting TRBD2. Losses at the gene ends were 4 bases for V and 3 bases for J; bases not matched to a gene: 8. The CDR3 runs 15 residues. Looked up from germline, CDR1 is SGHRS and CDR2 is YFSETQ. The CDR3 here is CASSSLAVITDTQYF. For the CDR3, the DNA is TGCGCCAGCAGCAGTCTAGCGGTTATAACAGATACGCAGTATTTT.